Described below is a single TCR beta chain sequence and its context. In TCRdb, the reads were re-called with MiXCR into one record per CDR3 protein. In the table there are around 740,000 distinct CDR3 sequences, less than 40% of which are singletons. The sample is drawn from a study of T cell repertoires in cytomegalovirus infection. The CDR3 has 15 amino acids. Trimming stripped 1 base from V and 2 bases from J, with 9 bases between. Germline V CDR1 and CDR2: MGHRA, YSYEKL. The receptor was isolated from a human donor in good health (CMV status not recorded). Some clones in this sample may be carry-over from other donors' samples. Sequenced input: PBMCs. This chain links TRBV4-1 with TRBJ1-5; D gene ambiguous. CDR3: CASSQAEFGNQPQHF. CDR3 DNA sequence: TGCGCCAGCAGCCAAGCAGAATTCGGCAATCAGCCCCAGCATTTT.